One TCR beta chain is described in this entry. Its antigen is not known. This specimen includes other DNA sequences encoding the same CDR3. The data were taken from a study of cytomegalovirus exposure and HLA in healthy donors. General observations from the study: Solely CMV serostatus was available to characterize immune exposure.

CDR3 size: 13 residues. The junction had 3 bases not matched to a gene; V was cut back by 4 bases and J by 5 bases. The germline gives CDR1 SGHTA, CDR2 FQGNSA. Primers: 60 Vbeta forward and 13 Jbeta reverse. Sequencing used immunoSEQ multiplex PCR; TCRdb keeps in-frame clones, though not all of them. This table holds about 91,000 clones, 64% found once. Material: PBMCs. This clonotype originated in a human donor in good health. V is TRBV7-2 and J is TRBJ1-2; 8 bases fit TRBD1. CDR3 nucleotides: TGTGCCAGCAGCTCAGGACAGGGATATGGCTACACCTTC. Translated: CASSSGQGYGYTF.